This T cell receptor (beta chain) was identified in a study of T cells after yellow fever vaccination. 5'RACE template switching produced TCR cDNA carrying a universal primer site and UMIs. MiXCR was run by TCRdb on the 5' RACE reads, yielding one entry per CDR3 protein. The sample holds some 300,000 distinct CDR3 sequences, less than 9.5% seen once. The length of the CDR3 is 16 residues. The V gene's germline CDR1 is LNHNV and CDR2 YYDKDF (reference sequence). Trimming cost V 1 base and J 0 bases, with 10 bases left between them. This clonotype was recorded a few times. What it binds is unknown. Study results and caveats: Post-booster repertoires contained most primary-vaccination clones again (around 96% CD4, about 88% CD8). Overall, a small share of clonotypes was seen in both CD4 and CD8 compartments.

This receptor was obtained from a man aged 18 to 29 who received the YFV17D yellow fever vaccine. The starting material was PBMCs, obtained roughly seven weeks after the first yellow fever vaccination. The rearrangement links TRBV15 to TRBJ2-4; D gene unclear. As DNA, the CDR3 is TGTGCCACCAGCAGAGTCTCGGTTATAGCCAAAAACATTCAGTACTTC. It is translated as CATSRVSVIAKNIQYF.